A single TCR beta chain is shown here with its context. The specificity of this receptor is unknown. No much larger clone exists at a distance of one base, and base qualities are not known. The source of the sample is a study of human T cells and chemical hapten exposure (dated by TCRdb to about 2021). In the study overall: For sensitization, 2% DPC in acetone was applied to a 2 cm by 2 cm area of upper inner arm skin. Throughout the study period of roughly 24 weeks, patients also received therapeutic DPC doses to the scalp every week. Patch tests used Finn chambers with 0.01% DPC on the upper back, scored after 6 days by International Contact Dermatitis Research Group standards. The mostly female patient cohort included alopecia areata with under or over 50% scalp involvement, alopecia totalis and alopecia universalis. Libraries were pooled for sequencing, and per-sample TCR yields varied mainly because of small differences in library volumes within the pool. This study followed changes in the peripheral blood TCR repertoire in vivo during primary and secondary sensitization of alopecia patients to the hapten diphenylcyclopropenone (DPC). Blood samples were taken from patients before sensitization (week 0) and then at 2, 6 and about 24 weeks after DPC sensitization. About 29 alopecia patients gave blood for TCR sequencing at one to four time points (pre-sensitization, 2, 6 and 24 weeks). Overall study results and their limits: Because every patient had alopecia, a presumed autoimmune disease, the patients' immune response might differ from that of healthy individuals. The number of PT1 expanded TCRs positively correlated with patch test score, significant at thresholds 8, 16 and 32 but not 4. Significantly more large CDR3 similarity clusters were formed by expanded TCRs than by pre-sensitization or healthy control sets, consistent with antigen-driven responses. DPC sensitization did not change how many TCRs were above 1 in 1000 frequency, and no evidence was found of alterations in global repertoire structure. Repeated subsampling changed both the strength of the expansion versus patch-test correlation and the threshold at which the correlation became significant.

In the paper's terms, the time point label means: patch test 2, 6 weeks after DPC sensitization. This specimen's treatment or condition label, per the study, means: therapeutic diphenylcyclopropenone sensitization with weekly scalp DPC. At every patch-test visit, the blood draw took place before the patch test was put on. Patients were eligible if aged 18 to 70, diagnosed with alopecia and judged suitable for DPC therapy, and pregnant patients were excluded. Total RNA was isolated from unfractionated whole blood collected in Tempus Blood RNA tubes. Libraries were prepared through RACE. Instrument on record: NextSeq 500. During library preparation, unique molecular identifiers were attached to individual cDNA molecules so that TCRs could be counted in a quantitative, reproducible way. Both TCR alpha and TCR beta chains were sequenced from each blood RNA sample. The original pipeline was this. The median number of TCRs per sample was 85,000 to 100,000, ranging from 23,224 to 690,600. The Decombinator software suite was used to annotate the V, J and CDR3 of the TCR reads. For the PS versus PT1 abundance plots, all samples were subsampled to the same number of TCRs (28,000). Expanded TCRs were defined as absent before sensitization and observed at least eight times at the 2-week time point. TCRdb redid the processing of the public reads, applying fastp at Q25 and MiXCR, and retained in-frame beta chains. Under each unique CDR3 protein, matching rows form one entry showing the most common genes and DNA. These V and J calls derive from TCRdb rather than the authors' analysis. The sample includes about 69,000 distinct CDR3 sequences, with under 13% observed a single time. Of the sample, around 6.8% is held by the ten largest clones.

CDR1 and CDR2 were assigned from the germline V gene as SQVTM and ANQGSEA. The CDR3 numbers 15 residues from cysteine through phenylalanine. Just CDR3 DNA is preserved here, 45 bases in frame from base 1. The V end loses 6 bases and the J end loses 2 bases, and a stretch of 14 bases separates them. Sequencing used whole blood, obtained in connection with sensitization to the hapten diphenylcyclopropenone (DPC). This TCR was sampled from a woman between 50 and 59 years old with alopecia areata. Some clones in this sample may be carry-over from other donors' samples. The chain couples TRBV29-1 to TRBJ2-6; the D segment might be TRBD1 or TRBD2, since each matches 5 bases. CDR3 sequence: CSVAWGTPGANVLTF. DNA sequence: TGCAGCGTCGCTTGGGGGACCCCTGGGGCCAACGTCCTGACTTTC.